This T cell receptor (beta chain) derives from a study of CD8 T cells in Susac syndrome. Relapsing-remitting disease, either stable or active, was present in the multiple sclerosis controls, who were treatment-naive patients. The CD8+ and CD4+ T cells were negatively isolated, with the TEMRA cells enriched by FACS. Study-wide points: The study's TCR sequencing and HLA analysis covered a relatively small number of individuals, and the study acknowledged this.

Random-hexamer reverse transcription was applied to roughly 0.5 to 1 ug RNA. It was immunoSEQ multiplex PCR that amplified TCR beta CDR3 across 54 Vbeta and 13 Jbeta. TCRdb passed the immunoSEQ multiplex PCR reads through MiXCR, listing each CDR3 protein once. The sample consists of about 300,000 distinct CDR3 sequences, about 82% of them appearing once. In regard to this clonotype: Its antigen is as yet unknown.

The CDR3 contains 15 residues. Germline CDR1 and CDR2: SGHRS and YFSETQ. V dropped 2 bases and J dropped 4; count of bases not matched to a gene: 3. This clonotype originated in a human donor with multiple sclerosis. The V and J genes are TRBV5-1 and TRBJ2-1; 10 bases map to TRBD2. Sequenced material: CD8+ T cells from PBMCs. CDR3 in DNA: TGCGCCAGCAGCTTCACTAGCGGGGTATACAATGAGCAGTTCTTC. This translates into CASSFTSGVYNEQFF.